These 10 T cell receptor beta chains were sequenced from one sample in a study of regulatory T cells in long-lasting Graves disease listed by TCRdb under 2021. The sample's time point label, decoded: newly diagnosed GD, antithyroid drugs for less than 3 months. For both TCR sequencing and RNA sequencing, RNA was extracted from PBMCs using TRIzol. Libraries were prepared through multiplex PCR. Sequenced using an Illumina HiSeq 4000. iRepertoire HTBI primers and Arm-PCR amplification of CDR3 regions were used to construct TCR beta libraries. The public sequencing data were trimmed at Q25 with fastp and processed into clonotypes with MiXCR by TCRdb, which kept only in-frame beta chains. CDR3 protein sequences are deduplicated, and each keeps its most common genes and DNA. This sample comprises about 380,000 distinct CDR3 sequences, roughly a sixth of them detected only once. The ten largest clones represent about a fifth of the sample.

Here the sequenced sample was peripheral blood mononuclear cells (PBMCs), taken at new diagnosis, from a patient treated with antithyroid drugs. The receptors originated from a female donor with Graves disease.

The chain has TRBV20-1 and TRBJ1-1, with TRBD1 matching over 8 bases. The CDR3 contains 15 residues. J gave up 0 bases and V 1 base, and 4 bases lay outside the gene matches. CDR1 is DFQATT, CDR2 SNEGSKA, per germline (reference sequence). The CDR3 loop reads CSARVDRGLNTEAFF. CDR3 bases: TGCAGTGCTAGAGTCGACAGGGGATTGAACACTGAAGCTTTCTTT.

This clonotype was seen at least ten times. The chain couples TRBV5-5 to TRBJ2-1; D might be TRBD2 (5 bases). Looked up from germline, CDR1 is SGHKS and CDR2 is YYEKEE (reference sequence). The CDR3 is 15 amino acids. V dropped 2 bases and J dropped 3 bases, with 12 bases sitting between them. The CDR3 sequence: CASSLRENGYNEQFF. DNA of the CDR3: TGTGCCAGCAGCTTAAGGGAGAACGGCTACAATGAGCAGTTCTTC. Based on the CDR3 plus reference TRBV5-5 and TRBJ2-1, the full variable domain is DAGVTQSPTHLIKTRGQQVTLRCSPISGHKSVSWYQQVLGQGPQFIFQYYEKEERGRGNFPDRFSARQFPNYSSELNVNALLLGDSALYLCASSLRENGYNEQFFGPGTRLTVL.

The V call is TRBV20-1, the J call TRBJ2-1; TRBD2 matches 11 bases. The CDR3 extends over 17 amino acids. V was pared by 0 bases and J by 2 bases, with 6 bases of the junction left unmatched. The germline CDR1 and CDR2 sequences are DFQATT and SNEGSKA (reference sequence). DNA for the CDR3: TGCAGTGCTAGAGATCCTGGTAGCGGGAGGGCCTACAATGAGCAGTTCTTC. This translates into CSARDPGSGRAYNEQFF.

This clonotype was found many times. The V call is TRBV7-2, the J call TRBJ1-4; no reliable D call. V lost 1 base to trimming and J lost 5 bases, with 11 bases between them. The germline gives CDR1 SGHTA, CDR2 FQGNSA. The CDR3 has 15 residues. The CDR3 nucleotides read TGTGCCAGCAGCTTAGTCCGGGTGGGGAATGAAAAACTGTTTTTT. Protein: CASSLVRVGNEKLFF.

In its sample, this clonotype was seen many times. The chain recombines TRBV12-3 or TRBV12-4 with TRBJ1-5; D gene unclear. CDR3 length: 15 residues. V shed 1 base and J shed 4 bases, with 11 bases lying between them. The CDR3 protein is CASSLERTGNQPQHF. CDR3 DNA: TGTGCCAGCAGTTTAGAGAGGACGGGAAATCAGCCCCAGCATTTT.

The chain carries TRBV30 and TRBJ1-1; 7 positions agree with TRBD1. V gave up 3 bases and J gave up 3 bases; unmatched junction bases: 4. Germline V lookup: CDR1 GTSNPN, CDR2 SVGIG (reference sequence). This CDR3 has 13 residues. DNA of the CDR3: TGTGCCTGGAGCGGACAGGTGGACACTGAAGCTTTCTTT. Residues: CAWSGQVDTEAFF.

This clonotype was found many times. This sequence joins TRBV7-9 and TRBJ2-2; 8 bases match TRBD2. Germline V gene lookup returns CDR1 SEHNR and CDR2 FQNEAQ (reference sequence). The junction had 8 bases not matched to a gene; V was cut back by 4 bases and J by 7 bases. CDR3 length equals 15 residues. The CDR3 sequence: CASSSGLGLYGELFF. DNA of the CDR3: TGTGCCAGCAGCTCGGGACTAGGGCTGTACGGGGAGCTGTTTTTT.

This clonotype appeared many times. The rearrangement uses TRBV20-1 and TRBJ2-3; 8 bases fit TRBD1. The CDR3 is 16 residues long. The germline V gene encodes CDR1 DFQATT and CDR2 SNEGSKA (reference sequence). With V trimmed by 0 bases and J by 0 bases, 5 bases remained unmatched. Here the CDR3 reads CSARDIQGVSTDTQYF. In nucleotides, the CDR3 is TGCAGTGCTAGAGATATACAGGGGGTCAGCACAGATACGCAGTATTTT.

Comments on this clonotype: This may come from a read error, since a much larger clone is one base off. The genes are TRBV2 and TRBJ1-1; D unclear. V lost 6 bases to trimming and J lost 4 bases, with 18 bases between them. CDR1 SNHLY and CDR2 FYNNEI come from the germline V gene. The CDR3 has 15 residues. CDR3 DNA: TGTGCCAGCAGGACTGCTCTCGCACGGAGCACTGAAGCTTTCTTT. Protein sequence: CASRTALARSTEAFF.

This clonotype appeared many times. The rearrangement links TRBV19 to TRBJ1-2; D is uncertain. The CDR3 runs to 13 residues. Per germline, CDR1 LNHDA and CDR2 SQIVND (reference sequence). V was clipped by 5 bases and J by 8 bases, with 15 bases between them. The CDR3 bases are TGTGCCAGTAGTTTCGCTAACCCTCGGGGCTACACCTTC. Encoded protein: CASSFANPRGYTF.